The TCR beta chain under discussion was sequenced for a study of blood T cell repertoires in COVID-19. Using immunoSEQ multiplex PCR, the repertoire was profiled, and TCRdb retains in-frame clones only, with some absent. The sample holds a few hundred thousand clones, about 90% seen once. The clonotype comes from a man in his 60s with acute or convalescent COVID-19. Source material: peripheral blood.

CDR3 bases: TGTGCCAGCAGTGCCGAGACAGGCCTCTACGAGCAGTACTTC. Translated, it gives CASSAETGLYEQYF. The V gene is TRBV25-1, the J gene TRBJ2-7; D may be TRBD1 (6 bases). V was cut by 4 bases and J by 3 bases, with 13 bases left in between. The CDR3 has 14 residues. Per the germline V gene, CDR1 is MGHDK and CDR2 is SYGVNS.